One sample yielded the 10 T cell receptor beta chains listed below, sequenced in a study of cytomegalovirus exposure and HLA in healthy donors (TCRdb year 2017). The library was obtained by the immunoSEQ multiplex PCR assay. A mixture of 60 forward primers for TCR Vbeta segments and 13 reverse primers for TCR Jbeta segments was used in the multiplex PCR. The source is immuneACCESS, and TCRdb retained only in-frame sequences with V and J called. Part of the clones is not carried over; for the studies checked, unresolved V genes explain less than half of this, and the remainder is unexplained. The sample table shows 150,000 to 200,000 clones, and 75% are seen once. The top ten hold about 3% of the sample. The sequencing input was PBMCs. The receptor source for this set is a woman aged 50 to 60 in good health and CMV-seropositive.

The genes are TRBV6-1 and TRBJ2-7; possible D gene TRBD2, 6 bases. Germline V lookup: CDR1 MNHNS, CDR2 SASEGT. Trimming took off 6 bases at V and 2 bases at J, with 17 bases between the two ends. This CDR3 is built from 15 residues. As DNA, the CDR3 is TGTGCCAGCAGGGCGACCGCGGGGCTAACCTACGAGCAGTACTTC. It translates to CASRATAGLTYEQYF.

The chain carries TRBV18 and TRBJ1-6, with TRBD1 identical over 8 bases. The V and J ends lost 4 bases and 6 bases, in that order; junction bases with no gene match: 8. CDR1 and CDR2 (germline): KGHSH, LQKENI. The CDR3 covers 16 residues. The DNA of the CDR3 is TGTGCCAGCTCACTCGGACAGGGAACAAGTAATTCACCCCTCCACTTT. Translating it yields CASSLGQGTSNSPLHF.

This clone was seen once. This rearrangement joins TRBV7-9 to TRBJ1-4, with D tentatively TRBD1 (5 bases). This CDR3 has 11 residues. Trimming cost V 5 bases and J 12 bases, with 10 bases left between them. Germline-derived CDR1 and CDR2 are SEHNR and FQNEAQ (reference sequence). CDR3 coding DNA: TGTGCCAGCAGCATCAGGGAAGAACTGTTTTTT. Translation: CASSIREELFF.

The rearrangement joins TRBV7-9 to TRBJ2-5; 9 bases align to TRBD2. In germline, CDR1 is SEHNR, CDR2 FQNEAQ (reference sequence). Trimming took 6 bases from V and 3 from J; bases not matched to a gene: 5. The CDR3 extends over 14 amino acids. The CDR3 sequence: CASSQTSGKETQYF. The CDR3 nucleotides are TGTGCCAGCAGTCAGACTAGCGGAAAAGAGACCCAGTACTTC.

The chain employs TRBV19 and TRBJ2-1, with 10 bases lining up with TRBD2. From germline, CDR1 is LNHDA and CDR2 SQIVND (reference sequence). J was trimmed by 7 bases and V by 6 bases; bases with no gene match: 9. The CDR3 length is 15 residues. CDR3 loop: CASRQPGLASNEQFF. DNA of the CDR3: TGTGCCAGTAGGCAACCGGGACTAGCGTCAAATGAGCAGTTCTTC. The whole variable domain, remainder taken from reference TRBV19 and TRBJ2-1, is DGGITQSPKYLFRKEGQNVTLSCEQNLNHDAMYWYRQDPGQGLRLIYYSQIVNDFQKGDIAEGYSVSREKKESFPLTVTSAQKNPTAFYLCASRQPGLASNEQFFGPGTRLTVL.

This sequence joins TRBV9 and TRBJ2-5, with 9 positions matching TRBD2. From germline, CDR1 is SGDLS and CDR2 YYNGEE. Trimming removed 1 base from V and 5 bases from J; junction bases left unmatched: 9. CDR3 length equals 16 residues. The CDR3 DNA sequence: TGTGCCAGCAGCGTACTTGGAGGTAGCGGGGGTGAGACCCAGTACTTC. This translates into CASSVLGGSGGETQYF.

The rearrangement uses TRBV4-1 and TRBJ2-7, with TRBD2 matching 12 bases. Germline CDR1 and CDR2: MGHRA and YSYEKL. Trimming took 4 bases from V and 0 from J; bases not matched to a gene: 13. CDR3 length: 19 residues. The CDR3 loop reads CASSRLRLAGAGSSYEQYF. The DNA for the CDR3 is TGCGCCAGCAGCCGTCTGCGACTAGCGGGGGCCGGGAGCTCCTACGAGCAGTACTTC.

The gene calls are TRBV9 and TRBJ2-2; TRBD2 matches 10 bases. The germline gives CDR1 SGDLS, CDR2 YYNGEE. Unmatched junction bases numbered 4, after V lost 2 bases and J lost 6 bases. This CDR3 comprises 15 residues. In DNA form, the CDR3 reads TGTGCCAGCAGCGTCAGCGGGGGGGTCCCCGGGGAGCTGTTTTTT. Translation: CASSVSGGVPGELFF.

The chain joins TRBV4-1 to TRBJ2-4; no reliable D call. The germline V and J ends were trimmed by 0 bases and 6 bases, with 6 bases remaining between them. CDR1 and CDR2 (germline): MGHRA, YSYEKL. This CDR3 has 13 residues. The DNA for the CDR3 is TGCGCCAGCAGCCAAGATGAGAGAAACATTCAGTACTTC. Its protein product is CASSQDERNIQYF.

The count of this clone is one. J is TRBJ1-2 and V is TRBV11-2; unclear D gene. The CDR3 runs to 13 residues. CDR1 SGHAT and CDR2 FQNNGV come from the germline V gene. V was pared by 6 bases and J by 0 bases, with 8 bases between. The CDR3 DNA reads as TGTGCCAGCAGTTACATAACTAACTATGGCTACACCTTC. It is translated as CASSYITNYGYTF.